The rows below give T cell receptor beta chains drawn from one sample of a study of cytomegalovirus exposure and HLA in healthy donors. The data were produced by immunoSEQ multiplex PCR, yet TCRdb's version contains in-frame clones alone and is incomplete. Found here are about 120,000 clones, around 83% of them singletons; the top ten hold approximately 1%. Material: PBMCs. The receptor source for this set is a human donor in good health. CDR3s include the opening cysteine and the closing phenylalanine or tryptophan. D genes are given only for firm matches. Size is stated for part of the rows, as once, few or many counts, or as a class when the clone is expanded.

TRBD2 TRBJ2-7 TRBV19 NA CASSLDGTSGGYEQYF TGTGCCAGTAGTCTTGATGGGACTAGCGGGGGCTACGAGCAGTACTTC
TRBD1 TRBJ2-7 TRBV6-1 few CASSESGGESYEQYF TGTGCCAGCAGTGAATCAGGGGGAGAAAGCTACGAGCAGTACTTC
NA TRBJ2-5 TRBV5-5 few CASSLEGFQETQYF TGTGCCAGCAGCTTGGAGGGGTTCCAAGAGACCCAGTACTTC
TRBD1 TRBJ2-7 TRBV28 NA CASRLRDSSYEQYF TGTGCCAGCAGGCTCCGGGACAGTTCCTACGAGCAGTACTTC
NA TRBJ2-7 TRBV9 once CASSSQSDSHGSEQYF TGTGCCAGCAGCTCACAATCCGATTCTCATGGCTCTGAGCAGTACTTC
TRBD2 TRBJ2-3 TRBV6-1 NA CASSGRGGIGTDTQYF TGTGCCAGCAGTGGACGGGGGGGCATTGGCACAGATACGCAGTATTTT
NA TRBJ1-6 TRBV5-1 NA CASSGRQGPINSPLHF TGCGCCAGCAGCGGTCGCCAGGGGCCGATTAATTCACCCCTCCACTTT
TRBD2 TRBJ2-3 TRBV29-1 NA CSVDSGGPFTDTQYF TGCAGCGTTGACAGCGGGGGGCCGTTCACAGATACGCAGTATTTT
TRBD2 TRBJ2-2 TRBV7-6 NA CASSLSRGTSSTGELFF TGTGCCAGCAGCCTTTCGAGGGGGACTAGTTCCACCGGGGAGCTGTTTTTT
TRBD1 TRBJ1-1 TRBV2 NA CASSRGHTEAFF TGTGCCAGCTCTAGGGGGCATACTGAAGCTTTCTTT
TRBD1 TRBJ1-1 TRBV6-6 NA CASSDRTGGGTEAFF TGTGCCAGCAGTGACAGGACAGGGGGTGGCACTGAAGCTTTCTTT
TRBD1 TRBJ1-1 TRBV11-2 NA CASGLTGGAEAFF TGTGCCAGCGGATTGACAGGGGGGGCTGAAGCTTTCTTT
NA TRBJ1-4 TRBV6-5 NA CASSYSGDQGKLFF TGTGCCAGCAGTTACTCGGGCGACCAAGGAAAACTGTTTTTT
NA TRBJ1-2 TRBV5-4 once CASSGPINKDGYTF TGTGCCAGCAGCGGCCCAATCAATAAAGATGGCTACACCTTC
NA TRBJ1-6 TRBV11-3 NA CASSRGQNSPLHF TGTGCCAGCAGCCGAGGACAGAATTCACCCCTCCACTTT
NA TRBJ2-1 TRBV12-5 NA CASGLILTDDNEQFF TGTGCTAGTGGTTTGATTTTGACAGACGACAATGAGCAGTTCTTC
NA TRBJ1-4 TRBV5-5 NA CASSLVPPAPYNEKLFF TGTGCCAGCAGCTTGGTACCGCCCGCGCCCTATAATGAAAAACTGTTTTTT
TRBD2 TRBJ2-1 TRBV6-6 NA CASSYRSSGGNEQFF TGTGCCAGCAGTTACCGGTCTAGCGGGGGGAATGAGCAGTTCTTC
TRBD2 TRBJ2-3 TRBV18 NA CASSHPAGGGTDTQYF TGTGCCAGCTCACACCCAGCGGGGGGGGGCACAGATACGCAGTATTTT
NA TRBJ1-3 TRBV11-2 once CASSSRGYSGNTIYF TGTGCCAGCAGCTCGAGGGGGTACTCTGGAAACACCATATATTTT
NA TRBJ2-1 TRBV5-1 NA CASSPGLNYYQNYNEQFF TGCGCCAGCAGCCCCGGACTAAACTACTACCAAAACTACAATGAGCAGTTCTTC
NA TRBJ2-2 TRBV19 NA CASRGVGGELFF TGTGCCAGTAGAGGAGTCGGAGGGGAGCTGTTTTTT
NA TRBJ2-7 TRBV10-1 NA CASSEGQLNYEQYF TGCGCCAGCAGTGAGGGACAGCTCAACTACGAGCAGTACTTC
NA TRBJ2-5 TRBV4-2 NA CASSQGRKETQYF TGTGCCAGCAGCCAAGGCAGGAAAGAGACCCAGTACTTC
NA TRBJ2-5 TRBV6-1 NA CASSDTGPKETQYF TGTGCCAGCAGTGACACAGGCCCGAAAGAGACCCAGTACTTC
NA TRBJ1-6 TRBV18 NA CASSPSGEYSPLHF TGTGCCAGCTCACCATCAGGGGAGTATTCACCCCTCCACTTT
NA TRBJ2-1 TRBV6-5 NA CASSYSVGTYNEQFF TGTGCCAGCAGTTATTCCGTCGGGACCTACAATGAGCAGTTCTTC
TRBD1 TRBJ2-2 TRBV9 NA CASSDQGADTGELFF TGTGCCAGCAGCGACCAGGGGGCTGACACCGGGGAGCTGTTTTTT
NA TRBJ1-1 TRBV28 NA CASSWTGQNTEAFF TGTGCCAGCAGTTGGACGGGACAGAACACTGAAGCTTTCTTT
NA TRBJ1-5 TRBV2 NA CASSALGFNSNQPQHF TGTGCCAGCAGTGCTTTGGGCTTCAATAGCAATCAGCCCCAGCATTTT
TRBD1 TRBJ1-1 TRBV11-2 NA CASSSVGTGYGDEAFF TGTGCCAGCAGCTCCGTCGGGACAGGGTATGGGGATGAAGCTTTCTTT
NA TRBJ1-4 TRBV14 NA CASSQLTGRNEKLFF TGTGCCAGCAGCCAATTGACAGGTCGTAATGAAAAACTGTTTTTT